The 11 T cell receptor beta chains below come from one sample, sequenced in a study of T cell responses to AZD1222 COVID-19 vaccine. Sequenced by immunoSEQ multiplex PCR; TCRdb stores in-frame clones only, minus some. The sample shows 110,000 to 150,000 clones, 92% of them seen only once. Specimen: peripheral blood, collected 28 days after the second AZD1222 dose. The receptors were gathered from an adult who received the AZD1222 COVID-19 vaccine.

The chain carries TRBV18 and TRBJ1-4; D is unresolved. Germline loops: CDR1 KGHSH, CDR2 LQKENI. The CDR3 runs 14 residues. V lost 8 bases to trimming and J lost 1 base, with 11 bases between them. In nucleotides, the CDR3 is TGTGCCAGCGATTCAGGAGAAACTAATGAAAAACTGTTTTTT. It is translated as CASDSGETNEKLFF. Filled out from reference TRBV18 and TRBJ1-4, the complete variable domain reads NAGVMQNPRHLVRRRGQEARLRCSPMKGHSHVYWYRQLPEEGLKFMVYLQKENIIDESGMPKERFSAEFPKEGPSILRIQQVVRGDSAAYFCASDSGETNEKLFFGSGTQLSVL.

The rearrangement links TRBV10-1 to TRBJ2-1; 10 bases agree with TRBD1. The CDR3 extends over 17 amino acids. V lost 4 bases, J lost 7 bases, and 13 bases stayed unmatched. Germline-derived CDR1 and CDR2 are WNHNN and SYGVQD (reference sequence). CDR3 nucleotide sequence: TGCGCCAGCAGTGGAGTTCGACAGGGGGCGAGTTCTAATGAGCAGTTCTTC. Translating it yields CASSGVRQGASSNEQFF.

V usage is TRBV28 and J usage is TRBJ2-3, with D perhaps TRBD2 (5 bases). From germline, CDR1 is MDHEN and CDR2 SYDVKM. Between the trimmed V and J ends, which lost 5 bases and 2 bases, there was a span of 14 bases. The CDR3 contains 15 residues. DNA of the CDR3: TGTGCCAGCAGTGCTCTCAGCGGAATCACAGATACGCAGTATTTT. The encoded protein is CASSALSGITDTQYF.

V usage is TRBV18 and J usage is TRBJ2-3; the D gene is possibly TRBD2 (5 bases). Trimming removed 3 bases at V and 2 bases at J, with 6 bases between. This CDR3 contains 13 residues. From germline, CDR1 is KGHSH and CDR2 LQKENI. DNA of the CDR3: TGTGCCAGCTCACCGGAGGTCACAGATACGCAGTATTTT. Translating it yields CASSPEVTDTQYF.

V gene TRBV3-1 (or the pseudogene TRBV3-2) combines with J gene TRBJ1-2, with D maybe TRBD1 (6 bases). Per germline, CDR1 LGHDT and CDR2 YNNKEL (reference sequence). Trimming took off 4 bases at V and 4 bases at J, with 16 bases between the two ends. The CDR3 spans 15 residues. This chain's CDR3 is CASSPELQGLYGYTF. The DNA for the CDR3 is TGTGCCAGCAGCCCGGAGCTTCAGGGGCTCTATGGCTACACCTTC.

This sequence joins TRBV30 and TRBJ1-4; D gene ambiguous. V lost 4 bases and J lost 0, with 12 bases in between. The CDR3 is 15 amino acids. Germline CDR1 is GTSNPN and CDR2 is SVGIG (reference sequence). CDR3: CAWTNWGATNEKLFF. In DNA, the CDR3 is TGTGCCTGGACCAACTGGGGAGCAACTAATGAAAAACTGTTTTTT.

This sequence joins TRBV7-9 and TRBJ1-1; D is perhaps TRBD1 (5 bases). The CDR3 consists of 14 residues. Germline values: CDR1 SEHNR, CDR2 FQNEAQ (reference sequence). V dropped 6 bases and J dropped 1 base, with 12 bases sitting between them. The CDR3 nucleotides are TGTGCCAGCAGTAACAACCAGGGGAACACTGAAGCTTTCTTT. Translation: CASSNNQGNTEAFF.

The chain uses TRBV2 and TRBJ2-7; D remains ambiguous. This CDR3 contains 12 residues. CDR1 and CDR2 (germline): SNHLY, FYNNEI. Between the trimmed V and J ends, which lost 4 bases and 6 bases, there was a span of 10 bases. The CDR3: CASSGRGSEQYF. DNA of the CDR3: TGTGCCAGCAGTGGGAGAGGATCCGAGCAGTACTTC.

The chain links TRBV28 to TRBJ2-1; the D is unclear. This CDR3 has 12 amino acids. CDR1 and CDR2 (germline): MDHEN, SYDVKM. V lost 1 base to trimming and J lost 7 bases, with 5 bases between them. The CDR3 sequence: CASSLSRNEQFF. The CDR3 DNA sequence: TGTGCCAGCAGTTTATCTAGGAATGAGCAGTTCTTC.

The DNA of the CDR3 is TGTGCCAGCAGCTTGACCAAGTCTGGAAACACCATATATTTT. It yields the protein CASSLTKSGNTIYF. The chain uses TRBV5-6 and TRBJ1-3; D is unresolved. Germline V gene lookup returns CDR1 SGHDT and CDR2 YYEEEE. CDR3 length: 14 residues. Trimming pared 1 base from V and 1 base from J, leaving 6 bases between. Complete variable domain (other parts from reference TRBV5-6 and TRBJ1-3): DAGVTQSPTHLIKTRGQQVTLRCSPKSGHDTVSWYQQALGQGPQFIFQYYEEEERQRGNFPDRFSGHQFPNYSSELNVNALLLGDSALYLCASSLTKSGNTIYFGEGSWLTVV.

The chain has TRBV12-3 or TRBV12-4 and TRBJ1-5; a possible D gene is TRBD1 (5 bases). The germline V and J ends were trimmed by 4 bases and 5 bases, with 6 bases remaining between them. CDR3 length equals 12 residues. Here the CDR3 reads CASSSQDQPQHF. The DNA of the CDR3 is TGTGCCAGCAGTTCACAGGATCAGCCCCAGCATTTT.